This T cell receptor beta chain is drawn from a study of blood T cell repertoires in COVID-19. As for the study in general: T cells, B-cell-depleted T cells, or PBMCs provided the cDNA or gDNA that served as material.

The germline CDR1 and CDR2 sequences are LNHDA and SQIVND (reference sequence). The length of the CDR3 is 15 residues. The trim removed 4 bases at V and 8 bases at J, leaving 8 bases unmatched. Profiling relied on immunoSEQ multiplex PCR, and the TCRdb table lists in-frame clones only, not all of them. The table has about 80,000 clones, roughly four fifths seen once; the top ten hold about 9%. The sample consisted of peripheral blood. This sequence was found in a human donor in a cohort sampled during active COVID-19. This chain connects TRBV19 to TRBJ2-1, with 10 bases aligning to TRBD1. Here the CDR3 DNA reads TGTGCCAGTAGTAGGACAGGGGGTATTGGGGATGAGCAGTTCTTC. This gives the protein CASSRTGGIGDEQFF.